This TCR beta chain was retrieved from a study of T cells after posttransplantation cyclophosphamide. A note on this clone: What it binds is unknown.

Methotrexate plus calcineurin inhibitor accompanied controls' myeloablative marrow transplants; sampling was 1 year later. Deletions cut 1 base from V and 9 bases from J, with 16 bases between. There are 15 residues in the CDR3. Per germline, CDR1 MGHRA and CDR2 YSYEKL. Produced via immunoSEQ multiplex PCR; TCRdb's table is partial and in-frame only. The data contain about 20,000 clones, approximately 90% of them singletons. General study results and limits: Later blood repertoires were often dominated by clones from the donor CD8+ memory compartment. Skin or GI-infiltrating T cells shared few TRB sequences with blood.

The rearrangement uses TRBV4-1 and TRBJ1-5, with D possibly TRBD1 on 6 matching bases. The receptor comes from a female patient between 30 and 39 years old who received an allogeneic stem cell transplant from an unrelated donor, was CMV-positive, and had acute and chronic GVHD. The graft donor may have given rise to some T cells. The material was PBMCs, obtained 359 days after allogeneic stem cell transplant with calcineurin inhibitor and methotrexate. CDR3 nucleotide sequence: TGCGCCAGCAGCCAAGTCAGGGGTCCGCGGTGGCCCCAGCATTTT. Translation: CASSQVRGPRWPQHF.